This T cell receptor (beta chain) was obtained from a study of blood T cell repertoires in COVID-19. About the research overall: Whether acute or convalescent, the COVID-19 samples came from the United States, Italy and Spain.

Profiled with immunoSEQ multiplex PCR; TCRdb holds only in-frame clones, not every one. The sample consists of 210,000 or so clones, 80% to 90% of them appearing once. Sequenced: peripheral blood. This TCR was recovered from a woman of 80 years or more with acute or convalescent COVID-19.

The CDR3 DNA reads as TGTGCCTGGAGTAGGGGGACTAGCGGGGGCGGCGATACGCAGTATTTT. The encoded protein is CAWSRGTSGGGDTQYF. This chain links TRBV30 with TRBJ2-3; 14 bases are shared with TRBD2. This CDR3 is 16 amino acids long. Trimming took 2 bases from V and 6 from J; bases not matched to a gene: 7. Germline CDR1 and CDR2: GTSNPN and SVGIG (reference sequence).